The rows below give T cell receptor beta chains drawn from one sample of a study of technical replicates of blood from a few donors. The protocol was immunoSEQ multiplex PCR, while the TCRdb copy is restricted to in-frame clones and leaves out a portion. Here the sample spans around 67,000 clones, just under 97% being singletons. The specimen sequenced was T cells isolated from PBMCs. Receptor source: a human donor in good health. Each CDR3 is given with its conserved first and last residue. D genes are given only for firm matches. The size of a clone is reported for some rows only, either as once, few or many, or as a class for expanded clones.

CASGAGQGDGELFF,TGTGCTAGTGGCGCGGGACAGGGGGACGGGGAGCTGTTTTTT,NA,TRBJ2-2,TRBV12-5,TRBD1
CSVTGTDLLNTEAFF,TGCAGCGTAACCGGGACAGACTTATTAAACACTGAAGCTTTCTTT,NA,TRBJ1-1,TRBV29-1,TRBD1
CASSYSYIGNQPQHF,TGTGCCAGCAGTTATTCCTATATTGGCAATCAGCCCCAGCATTTT,once,TRBJ1-5,TRBV6-5,NA
CASSYPGLGNTIYF,TGTGCCAGCAGTTACCCCGGACTGGGAAACACCATATATTTT,NA,TRBJ1-3,TRBV6-6,NA
CASSLSAGSGYGYTF,TGTGCCAGCAGCTTGTCGGCAGGGTCCGGCTATGGCTACACCTTC,NA,TRBJ1-2,TRBV5-8,NA
CASSLGRDSGYTF,TGCGCCAGCAGCTTGGGCCGGGACAGCGGCTACACCTTC,NA,TRBJ1-2,TRBV5-1,TRBD1
CASSLGQGGGELFF,TGCGCCAGCAGCCTGGGACAGGGTGGCGGGGAGCTGTTTTTT,NA,TRBJ2-2,TRBV4-1,TRBD1
CASSSGSTDTQYF,TGCGCCTCCTCTAGCGGAAGCACAGATACGCAGTATTTT,once,TRBJ2-3,TRBV5-1,TRBD2
CASSSPFNSEQYF,TGTGCCAGCAGCTCCCCCTTTAATTCTGAGCAGTACTTC,NA,TRBJ2-7,TRBV5-6,NA
CASSLRQGAGETQYF,TGTGCCAGCAGCCTGCGACAGGGGGCAGGAGAGACCCAGTACTTC,NA,TRBJ2-5,TRBV5-4,TRBD1
CATSSNTDTQYF,TGTGCCACCTCCAGTAACACAGATACGCAGTATTTT,NA,TRBJ2-3,TRBV15,NA